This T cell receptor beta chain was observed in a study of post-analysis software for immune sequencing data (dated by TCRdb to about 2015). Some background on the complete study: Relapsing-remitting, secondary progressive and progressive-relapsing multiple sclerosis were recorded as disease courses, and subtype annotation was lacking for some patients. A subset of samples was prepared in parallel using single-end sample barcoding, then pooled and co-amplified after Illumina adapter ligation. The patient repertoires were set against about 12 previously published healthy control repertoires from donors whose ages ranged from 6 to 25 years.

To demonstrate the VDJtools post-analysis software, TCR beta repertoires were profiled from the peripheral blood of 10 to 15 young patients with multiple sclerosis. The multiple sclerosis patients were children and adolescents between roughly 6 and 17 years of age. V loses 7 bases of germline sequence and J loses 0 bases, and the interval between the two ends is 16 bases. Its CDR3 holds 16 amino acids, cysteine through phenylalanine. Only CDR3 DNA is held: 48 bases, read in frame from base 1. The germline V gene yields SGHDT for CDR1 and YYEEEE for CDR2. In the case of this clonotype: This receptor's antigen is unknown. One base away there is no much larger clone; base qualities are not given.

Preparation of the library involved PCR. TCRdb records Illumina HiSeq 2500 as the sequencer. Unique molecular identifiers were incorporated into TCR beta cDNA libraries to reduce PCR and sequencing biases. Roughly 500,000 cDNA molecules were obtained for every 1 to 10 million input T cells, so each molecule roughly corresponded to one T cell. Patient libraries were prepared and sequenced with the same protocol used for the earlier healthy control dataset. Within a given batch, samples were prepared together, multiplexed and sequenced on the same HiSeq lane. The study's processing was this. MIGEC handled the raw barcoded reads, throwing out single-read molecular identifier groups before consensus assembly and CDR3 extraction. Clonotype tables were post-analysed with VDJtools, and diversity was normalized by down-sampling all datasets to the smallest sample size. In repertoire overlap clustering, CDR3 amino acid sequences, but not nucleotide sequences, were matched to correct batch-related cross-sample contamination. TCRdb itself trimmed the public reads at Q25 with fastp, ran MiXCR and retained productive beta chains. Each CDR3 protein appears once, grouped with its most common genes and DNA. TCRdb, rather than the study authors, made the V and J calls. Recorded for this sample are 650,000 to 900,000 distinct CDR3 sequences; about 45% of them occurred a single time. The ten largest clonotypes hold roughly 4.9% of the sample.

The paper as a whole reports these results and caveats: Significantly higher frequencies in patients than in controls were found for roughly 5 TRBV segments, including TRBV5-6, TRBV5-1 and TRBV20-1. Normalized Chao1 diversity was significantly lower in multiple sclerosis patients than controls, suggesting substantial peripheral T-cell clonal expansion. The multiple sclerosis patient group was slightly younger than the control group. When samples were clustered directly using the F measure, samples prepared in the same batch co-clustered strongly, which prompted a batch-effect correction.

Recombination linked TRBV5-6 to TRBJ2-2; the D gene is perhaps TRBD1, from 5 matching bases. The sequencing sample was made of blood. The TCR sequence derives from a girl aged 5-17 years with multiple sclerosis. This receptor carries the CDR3 CASCEWGLANTGELFF. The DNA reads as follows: TGTGCCAGCTGCGAATGGGGCTTGGCGAACACCGGGGAGCTGTTTTTT.